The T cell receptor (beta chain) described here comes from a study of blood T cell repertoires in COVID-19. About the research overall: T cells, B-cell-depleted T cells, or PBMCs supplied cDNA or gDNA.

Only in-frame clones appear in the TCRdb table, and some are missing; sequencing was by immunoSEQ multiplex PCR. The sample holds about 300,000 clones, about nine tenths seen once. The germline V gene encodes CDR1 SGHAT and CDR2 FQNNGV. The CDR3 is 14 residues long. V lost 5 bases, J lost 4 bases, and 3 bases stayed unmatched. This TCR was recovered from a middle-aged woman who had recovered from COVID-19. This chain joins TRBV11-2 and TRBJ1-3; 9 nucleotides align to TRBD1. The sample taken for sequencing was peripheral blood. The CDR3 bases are TGTGCCAGCAGCCTACAGGGGGCGGGAAACACCATATATTTT. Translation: CASSLQGAGNTIYF.